The 25 T cell receptor beta chains below come from one sample, sequenced in a study of cytomegalovirus exposure and HLA in healthy donors. Assay used: immunoSEQ multiplex PCR; TCRdb lists only in-frame clones, some missing. The data hold about 98,000 clones, with about 90% observed a single time. Source material: PBMCs. These receptors all come from a man between 18 and 35 years old in good health and CMV-seropositive.

The chain couples TRBV4-1 to TRBJ2-7, with 13 positions matching TRBD2. The CDR3 consists of 17 residues. The germline CDR1 and CDR2 sequences are MGHRA and YSYEKL. The V gene end was trimmed by 3 bases and the J gene end by 3 bases; junction bases not matched to a gene: 8. CDR3 residues: CASSQMAGTSGIYEQYF. For the CDR3, the DNA is TGCGCCAGCAGCCAGATGGCTGGGACTAGCGGGATCTACGAGCAGTACTTC.

The chain links TRBV19 to TRBJ2-7, with D unresolved. Germline-derived CDR1 and CDR2 are LNHDA and SQIVND (reference sequence). Between the trimmed V and J ends, which lost 6 bases and 3 bases, there was a span of 15 bases. CDR3 size: 14 residues. CDR3 region: CASSLEPRIYEQYF. CDR3 nucleotides: TGTGCCAGTAGCCTCGAGCCTCGAATCTACGAGCAGTACTTC.

The chain is built from TRBV19 and TRBJ2-2; D gene unclear. Germline assignment: CDR1 LNHDA and CDR2 SQIVND (reference sequence). CDR3 length: 14 residues. V was clipped by 7 bases and J by 2 bases, with 11 bases between them. CDR3 in DNA: TGTGCCAGTACGTGGGCCCTTAACACCGGGGAGCTGTTTTTT. Amino acid sequence: CASTWALNTGELFF. The full variable domain, in which reference TRBV19 and TRBJ2-2 provide the parts outside the CDR3, is DGGITQSPKYLFRKEGQNVTLSCEQNLNHDAMYWYRQDPGQGLRLIYYSQIVNDFQKGDIAEGYSVSREKKESFPLTVTSAQKNPTAFYLCASTWALNTGELFFGEGSRLTVL.

This chain links TRBV5-1 with TRBJ1-2, with D tentatively TRBD1 (6 bases). The germline V gene encodes CDR1 SGHRS and CDR2 YFSETQ. This CDR3 region has 15 residues. V was clipped by 2 bases and J by 2 bases, with 13 bases between them. CDR3 DNA: TGCGCCAGCAGCTTTATGACAGGTGCAAACTATGGCTACACCTTC. Protein: CASSFMTGANYGYTF.

The chain recombines TRBV6-5 with TRBJ2-7, with 13 bases identical to TRBD2. This CDR3 region has 15 residues. From germline, CDR1 is MNHEY and CDR2 SVGAGI. The J segment lost 4 bases and the V segment lost 5 bases, leaving 5 bases of the junction unmatched. Here the CDR3 DNA reads TGTGCCAGCAGTGCCGGGACTAGCGGGGTATACGAGCAGTACTTC. It yields the protein CASSAGTSGVYEQYF.

V and J are TRBV19 and TRBJ2-2, with 9 bases that match TRBD1. The CDR3 has 16 residues. The V and J ends lost 4 bases and 7 bases, in that order; junction bases with no gene match: 10. Germline V lookup: CDR1 LNHDA, CDR2 SQIVND (reference sequence). This chain's CDR3 is CASSTTPQGAGGELFF. CDR3 sequence (DNA): TGTGCCAGTAGTACAACCCCACAGGGGGCGGGCGGGGAGCTGTTTTTT.

This chain uses TRBV19 with TRBJ1-5; no clear D. Germline values: CDR1 LNHDA, CDR2 SQIVND (reference sequence). V was shortened by 5 bases and J by 4 bases, with 9 bases between the two germline ends. CDR3 length: 13 residues. CDR3 residues: CASSFIGNQPQHF. CDR3 coding DNA: TGTGCCAGTAGTTTCATCGGGAATCAGCCCCAGCATTTT.

The rearrangement joins TRBV4-1 to TRBJ2-3; TRBD2 might be the D (6 bases). Germline V lookup: CDR1 MGHRA, CDR2 YSYEKL. The ends were cut back, 0 bases at V and 2 bases at J, with 12 bases in the middle. This CDR3 contains 16 residues. The DNA of the CDR3 is TGCGCCAGCAGCCAAGAGGGGGGACGGACCACAGATACGCAGTATTTT. Translation gives CASSQEGGRTTDTQYF.

The V and J genes are TRBV2 and TRBJ1-2; 7 nucleotides agree with TRBD1. CDR1 SNHLY and CDR2 FYNNEI come from the germline V gene. The J segment lost 6 bases and the V segment lost 7 bases, leaving 11 bases of the junction unmatched. This CDR3 is built from 14 residues. The CDR3 protein is CASTQGGTVNGYTF. CDR3 DNA: TGTGCCAGCACCCAAGGAGGGACAGTGAATGGCTACACCTTC. The full variable domain, in which reference TRBV2 and TRBJ1-2 provide the parts outside the CDR3, is EPEVTQTPSHQVTQMGQEVILRCVPISNHLYFYWYRQILGQKVEFLVSFYNNEISEKSEIFDDQFSVERPDGSNFTLKIRSTKLEDSAMYFCASTQGGTVNGYTFGSGTRLTVV.

CDR3 sequence: CASSPPPVLAGLEETQYF. The CDR3 DNA follows: TGTGCCAGCTCACCTCCTCCAGTACTAGCGGGGTTGGAAGAGACCCAGTACTTC. V gene TRBV18 combines with J gene TRBJ2-5, with TRBD2 matching over 10 bases. Germline values: CDR1 KGHSH, CDR2 LQKENI. This CDR3 has 18 amino acids. Unmatched junction bases numbered 13, after V lost 3 bases and J lost 3 bases.

This chain uses TRBV11-3 with TRBJ2-1; the match to TRBD1 covers 7 bases. The germline V gene has CDR1 SGHNT and CDR2 YENEEA. With 4 bases clipped from V and 6 bases from J, the junction kept 18 bases outside the gene matches. There are 18 residues in the CDR3. CDR3: CASSSPLRQGLRGNEQFF. The DNA of the CDR3 is TGTGCCAGCAGCTCACCGTTAAGACAGGGTTTGAGGGGCAATGAGCAGTTCTTC.

This chain uses TRBV11-3 with TRBJ2-5; TRBD2 might be the D (5 bases). V lost 0 bases, J lost 0 bases, and 14 bases lay in between. Germline CDR1 and CDR2: SGHNT and YENEEA. This CDR3 has 17 residues. In DNA form, the CDR3 reads TGTGCCAGCAGCTTAGATCGGGAAGTTTGGAACCAAGAGACCCAGTACTTC. Translated, it gives CASSLDREVWNQETQYF.

In its sample, this clone was seen once. The V and J genes are TRBV7-2 and TRBJ1-2, with D perhaps matching TRBD1 (6 bases). The CDR3 covers 16 residues. Per germline, CDR1 SGHTA and CDR2 FQGNSA. Trimming took off 2 bases at V and 2 bases at J, with 15 bases between the two ends. CDR3 loop: CASSLYFSRGNYGYTF. The CDR3 nucleotides read TGTGCCAGCAGCTTATATTTCTCCAGGGGCAACTATGGCTACACCTTC.

This sequence joins TRBV19 and TRBJ2-7; D may be TRBD2 (6 bases). The CDR3 is 15 residues long. Looked up from germline, CDR1 is LNHDA and CDR2 is SQIVND (reference sequence). Between the trimmed V and J ends, which lost 4 bases and 1 base, there was a span of 14 bases. The CDR3 sequence is CASSTNIGGSYEQYF. The CDR3 nucleotides are TGTGCCAGTAGTACCAATATCGGGGGTTCCTACGAGCAGTACTTC.

Worth noting for this clone: Other DNA sequences in the sample encode the same CDR3. This chain uses TRBV7-3 with TRBJ2-7; 11 positions match TRBD2. Losses at the gene ends were 3 bases for V and 1 base for J; bases not matched to a gene: 2. The CDR3 is 15 amino acids. The germline CDR1 and CDR2 sequences are SGHTA and FQGTGA. CDR3 region: CASSLGTSGSYEQYF. The CDR3 coding sequence is TGTGCCAGCAGCTTGGGGACTAGCGGATCCTACGAGCAGTACTTC.

The rearrangement uses TRBV9 and TRBJ2-2; 13 bases line up with TRBD2. In germline, CDR1 is SGDLS, CDR2 YYNGEE. The CDR3 sequence is 17 residues long. Trimming cost V 4 bases and J 2 bases; bases outside gene matches: 5. CDR3 residues: CASSPGLAGSNTGELFF. CDR3 DNA: TGTGCCAGCAGCCCGGGACTAGCGGGATCAAACACCGGGGAGCTGTTTTTT.

The chain recombines TRBV29-1 with TRBJ2-1; 7 positions match TRBD1. Germline V gene data show CDR1 as SQVTM and CDR2 as ANQGSEA. Trimming removed 3 bases from V and 5 bases from J; junction bases left unmatched: 7. This CDR3 region has 14 residues. DNA of the CDR3: TGCAGCGTTGATAAGGACAGGAGAAACAATGAGCAGTTCTTC. This sequence encodes CSVDKDRRNNEQFF.

V is TRBV9 and J is TRBJ1-5; 7 nucleotides align to TRBD1. J lost 1 base, V lost 4 bases, and 2 bases had no gene match. CDR1 and CDR2 from the germline V gene are SGDLS and YYNGEE. This CDR3 contains 14 residues. The CDR3 region is CASSQQGSNQPQHF. DNA for the CDR3: TGTGCCAGCAGCCAACAGGGGAGCAATCAGCCCCAGCATTTT.

The chain carries TRBV19 and TRBJ1-5; TRBD1 matches at 7 bases. Germline loops: CDR1 LNHDA, CDR2 SQIVND (reference sequence). This CDR3 region has 15 residues. The J segment lost 5 bases and the V segment lost 7 bases, leaving 11 bases of the junction unmatched. The chain's CDR3 is CASTQSRDRYQPQHF. DNA of the CDR3: TGTGCCAGTACTCAATCCCGGGACAGATATCAGCCCCAGCATTTT.

The genes are TRBV29-1 and TRBJ2-1; 8 bases agree with TRBD2. This CDR3 is built from 14 residues. Trimming at V came to 2 bases and at J to 2 bases, leaving 2 bases not matched to a gene. Germline lookup yields CDR1 SQVTM and CDR2 ANQGSEA. The CDR3 region is CSVEQLAAYNEQFF. DNA of the CDR3: TGCAGCGTTGAACAACTAGCGGCCTACAATGAGCAGTTCTTC.

The V and J genes are TRBV6-5 and TRBJ1-1; weak D call: TRBD1 (5 bases). Deletions cut 5 bases from V and 11 bases from J, with 18 bases between. The CDR3 runs 13 residues. The germline V gene encodes CDR1 MNHEY and CDR2 SVGAGI. The DNA of the CDR3 is TGTGCCAGCAGTCCCCCCGGGGAGGGGACGGCTTTCTTT. Its protein is CASSPPGEGTAFF.

The genes are TRBV7-3 and TRBJ2-7; a weak D match, TRBD2 (6 bases). Germline-derived CDR1 and CDR2 are SGHTA and FQGTGA. V was cut by 5 bases and J by 3 bases, with 14 bases left in between. The length of the CDR3 is 14 residues. The CDR3 protein is CASSIDGRNYEQYF. CDR3 bases: TGTGCCAGCAGCATTGACGGGAGAAACTACGAGCAGTACTTC.

This chain uses TRBV4-3 with TRBJ2-5; weak D call: TRBD2 (5 bases). The CDR3 has 16 residues. In germline, CDR1 is LGHNA, CDR2 YSLEER. V was trimmed by 1 base and J by 2 bases, leaving 14 bases between them. The CDR3 coding sequence is TGCGCCAGCAGCCAAGGGCACAGCCGGGGTCAAGAGACCCAGTACTTC. Protein: CASSQGHSRGQETQYF.

The CDR3 spells CATSRDRGQGDYGYTF. CDR3 bases: TGTGCCACCAGCAGAGATAGGGGACAGGGGGACTATGGCTACACCTTC. The chain uses TRBV15 and TRBJ1-2; 11 bases agree with TRBD1. V trimming: 0 bases; J trimming: 3 bases; junction bases outside the gene matches: 3. The CDR3 extends over 16 amino acids. Germline V gene sequence: CDR1 LNHNV, CDR2 YYDKDF (reference sequence).

The gene calls are TRBV29-1 and TRBJ1-1; D possibly corresponds to TRBD1 (6 bases). This CDR3 spans 12 amino acids. V lost 6 bases and J lost 6, with 14 bases in between. Per germline, CDR1 SQVTM and CDR2 ANQGSEA. CDR3 sequence (DNA): TGCAGCGTGGGACATCTTAGTCCTGAAGCTTTCTTT. This gives the protein CSVGHLSPEAFF.